These T cell receptor beta chains were read from a single sample in a study of control samples from healthy donors and cancer patients. The table came from immunoSEQ multiplex PCR; TCRdb's copy has only in-frame clones and leaves some out. The sample includes some 89,000 clones, approximately 86% of them seen just once. The material sequenced was blood. All receptors derive from a man aged 25 to 40 in good health. CDR3s include the opening cysteine and the closing phenylalanine or tryptophan. A D gene is named only where the DNA matches it firmly. A row's size may be missing; if present it is once, few, many or a size class.

TRBJ1-2	TRBD1	NA	TRBV5-1	TGCGCCAGCAGCTTCCTTACAGGGGCTGGCTACACCTTC	CASSFLTGAGYTF
TRBJ2-5	NA	NA	TRBV5-4	TGTGCCAGCAGCTCTGAAGGCCGAGAGACCCAGTACTTC	CASSSEGRETQYF
TRBJ2-1	NA	NA	TRBV6-5	TGTGCCAGCAATTTTCTCGGGGGCTACAATGAGCAGTTCTTC	CASNFLGGYNEQFF
TRBJ2-7	NA	NA	TRBV7-7	TGTGCTAGCATTGGGACCCTGAATCCCTACGAGCAGTACTTC	CASIGTLNPYEQYF
TRBJ2-3	NA	NA	TRBV5-4	TGTGCCAGCAGCTTGGAGGAGGGGGCCTTAACAGATACGCAGTATTTT	CASSLEEGALTDTQYF
TRBJ1-2	TRBD1	NA	TRBV6-1	TGTGCCAGCAGTGAAGGGACAGGTTGGAACTATGGCTACACCTTC	CASSEGTGWNYGYTF
TRBJ1-6	TRBD1	few	TRBV7-9	TGTGCCAGCAGCTCCCGAGGTCAGGGACAGCCTAATTCACCCCTCCACTTT	CASSSRGQGQPNSPLHF
TRBJ1-2	NA	once	TRBV6-6	TGTGCCAGCAGCCCCAGGGCATCTAACTATGGCTACACCTTC	CASSPRASNYGYTF
TRBJ1-3	NA	NA	TRBV30	TGTGCCTGGAGTCACGGGGCTGGAAACACCATATATTTT	CAWSHGAGNTIYF
TRBJ2-3	NA	NA	TRBV9	TGTGCCAGCAGCGGGAGGGGGGCTCGGGCAGATACGCAGTATTTT	CASSGRGARADTQYF
TRBJ1-6	NA	many	TRBV12-5	TGTGCTAGTGGTCTCCGGCCCGGTAGCTCCTATAATTCACCCCTCCACTTT	CASGLRPGSSYNSPLHF
TRBJ2-2	NA	NA	TRBV10-2	TGCGCCAGCAAAAATTCGACCGGGGCCTACACCGGGGAGCTGTTTTTT	CASKNSTGAYTGELFF
TRBJ1-6	NA	NA	TRBV19	TGTGCCAGTAGCCAGGGGTCAAAATCACCCCTCCACTTT	CASSQGSKSPLHF
TRBJ2-6	NA	NA	TRBV2	TGTGCCAGCAGTGCAGACTCTGGGGCCAACGTCCTGACTTTC	CASSADSGANVLTF
TRBJ2-6	TRBD1	once	TRBV7-9	TGTGCCAGCAGCCCGGGACAGGGGCAACCCGGGGCCAACGTCCTGACTTTC	CASSPGQGQPGANVLTF
TRBJ1-2	NA	once	TRBV3-1/TRBV3-2	TGTGCCAGCAGCCAAGGTCGAGGCTCTCCCTATGGCTACACCTTC	CASSQGRGSPYGYTF
TRBJ1-2	NA	NA	TRBV28	TGTGCCAGCAGTTTATGGTCTCAGGGTGCCTATGGCTACACCTTC	CASSLWSQGAYGYTF
TRBJ2-2	TRBD2	NA	TRBV5-4	TGTGCCAGCAGCTGGCCTGCGGGGGGGCCCACCGGGGAGCTGTTTTTT	CASSWPAGGPTGELFF
TRBJ2-3	NA	few	TRBV6-5	TGTGCCAGCAGTTACAATGCGCCCTCGGATACGCAGTATTTT	CASSYNAPSDTQYF
TRBJ2-1	NA	NA	TRBV11-3	TGTGCCAGCAGCATACGCGGGCCTCACAATGAGCAGTTCTTC	CASSIRGPHNEQFF
TRBJ2-3	NA	NA	TRBV7-9	TGTGCCAGCAGCTCCTCTAGCACAGATACGCAGTATTTT	CASSSSSTDTQYF
TRBJ1-2	NA	NA	TRBV6-5	TGTGCCAGCAGTTACTCGGGGGATGGTGGCTACACCTTC	CASSYSGDGGYTF
TRBJ2-1	TRBD2	NA	TRBV7-2	TGTGCCAGCAGCTTTAGCGGGGGGGCAGGGAATGAGCAGTTCTTC	CASSFSGGAGNEQFF
TRBJ1-1	NA	NA	TRBV6-5	TGTGCCAGCAGTTATAGTTTTTTAATCGAGACTGAAGCTTTCTTT	CASSYSFLIETEAFF
TRBJ2-5	NA	NA	TRBV14	TGTGCCAGCAGCCGACAAGAGACCCAGTACTTC	CASSRQETQYF
TRBJ2-6	NA	NA	TRBV5-1	TGCGCCAGCAGCGGGGACTCTGGGGCCAACGTCCTGACTTTC	CASSGDSGANVLTF
TRBJ2-3	NA	once	TRBV30	TGTGCCTGGGGGCCGAAAGATACGCAGTATTTT	CAWGPKDTQYF
TRBJ2-1	TRBD1	NA	TRBV2	TGTGCCAGTCGGGGACAGGGCAATAATGAGCAGTTCTTC	CASRGQGNNEQFF
TRBJ1-1	NA	NA	TRBV30	TGTGCCACAAACAGGGAGTCCCATGAGAACACTGAAGCTTTCTTT	CATNRESHENTEAFF
TRBJ2-3	NA	once	TRBV11-2	TGTGCCAGCACGCCTGGTAACGGGGGCCCGACAGATACGCAGTATTTT	CASTPGNGGPTDTQYF
TRBJ2-7	NA	NA	TRBV12-5	TGTGCTAGTGGTTTAAGGACTACCCCGTCCTACGAGCAGTACTTC	CASGLRTTPSYEQYF
TRBJ1-5	NA	NA	TRBV6-4	TGTGCCAGCATTGACCCAGGGGATCAGCCCCAGCATTTT	CASIDPGDQPQHF
TRBJ2-5	NA	NA	TRBV9	TGTGCCAGCAGCGTAAGGATATCGGAGGGCCAAGAGACCCAGTACTTC	CASSVRISEGQETQYF
TRBJ2-5	NA	NA	TRBV5-1	TGCGCCAGCAGCTTGGGGGCCTCAACAGGGCCCCAAGAGACCCAGTACTTC	CASSLGASTGPQETQYF
TRBJ1-5	NA	NA	TRBV30	TGTGCCTCTCCCCGGGCCGCGGGGGATCAGCCCCAGCATTTT	CASPRAAGDQPQHF
TRBJ2-5	NA	NA	TRBV6-4	TGTGCCAGCATTACAACATCATCGCGAGAGACCCAGTACTTC	CASITTSSRETQYF
TRBJ2-3	NA	NA	TRBV6-1	TGTGCCAGCAGTGAAGGGACCACAGATACGCAGTATTTT	CASSEGTTDTQYF
TRBJ2-5	NA	NA	TRBV4-1	TGCGCCAGCAGCCAACAGTCCGGTGGACCAGGACTCCAAGAGACCCAGTACTTC	CASSQQSGGPGLQETQYF
TRBJ2-1	TRBD2	NA	TRBV13	TGTGCCAGCAGCTTAGGACTAGCGGGGGGGTCGTCCAGGTACAATGAGCAGTTCTTC	CASSLGLAGGSSRYNEQFF
TRBJ1-1	NA	NA	TRBV18	TGTGCCAGCTCAGTGGGGAAGAACACTGAAGCTTTCTTT	CASSVGKNTEAFF
TRBJ2-5	TRBD1	once	TRBV7-7	TGTGCTAGCAGCTTAGCCGGACAGGGAGGAGAGACCCAGTACTTC	CASSLAGQGGETQYF
TRBJ2-2	TRBD2	NA	TRBV30	TGTGCCTGGAGTGTAGGCACTAGCGGGGGCCGTCGCGGGGAGCTGTTTTTT	CAWSVGTSGGRRGELFF
TRBJ1-1	NA	NA	TRBV6-1	TGTGCCAGCAGCCGGGGGGGGGTGAACACTGAAGCTTTCTTT	CASSRGGVNTEAFF
TRBJ1-5	TRBD1	NA	TRBV7-2	TGTGCCAGCAGCCCAAATGGACAGGGGGCTGAGGAGCCCCAGCATTTT	CASSPNGQGAEEPQHF
TRBJ2-2	TRBD1	NA	TRBV5-1	TGCGCCAGCAGCGTACGCGACAGGGCCCGTCATCCGGGGGAGCTGTTTTTT	CASSVRDRARHPGELFF
TRBJ2-1	TRBD1	NA	TRBV11-2	TGTGCCAGCAGCTTAGCGGTCGCTGGGACAGGGGAGCAGTTCTTC	CASSLAVAGTGEQFF
TRBJ2-2	NA	NA	TRBV7-9	TGTGCCAGCAGCTTATATATTCTCGGGGAGCTGTTTTTT	CASSLYILGELFF
TRBJ1-1	TRBD1	once	TRBV19	TGTGCCAGTAGTATAGCGGGACAGAACTCTAACACTGAAGCTTTCTTT	CASSIAGQNSNTEAFF
TRBJ2-5	NA	NA	TRBV5-1	TGCGCCAGCAGCTTGGCCGGGGGTGGAGAAGAGACCCAGTACTTC	CASSLAGGGEETQYF
TRBJ1-2	NA	NA	TRBV6-5	TGTGCCAGCAGTTACTCGAGAGCGGGCGGCTACACCTTC	CASSYSRAGGYTF
TRBJ1-4	TRBD1	NA	TRBV18	TGTGCCAGCTCACCACAGTCTGGGACAGGGGTCGAAAAACTGTTTTTT	CASSPQSGTGVEKLFF
TRBJ1-2	NA	NA	TRBV27	TGTGCCAGCACCTCGACGAGGGGAGGAAGCTATGGCTACACCTTC	CASTSTRGGSYGYTF
TRBJ1-2	NA	once	TRBV6-4	TGTGCCAGCCGGTCCTACTATGGCTACACCTTC	CASRSYYGYTF